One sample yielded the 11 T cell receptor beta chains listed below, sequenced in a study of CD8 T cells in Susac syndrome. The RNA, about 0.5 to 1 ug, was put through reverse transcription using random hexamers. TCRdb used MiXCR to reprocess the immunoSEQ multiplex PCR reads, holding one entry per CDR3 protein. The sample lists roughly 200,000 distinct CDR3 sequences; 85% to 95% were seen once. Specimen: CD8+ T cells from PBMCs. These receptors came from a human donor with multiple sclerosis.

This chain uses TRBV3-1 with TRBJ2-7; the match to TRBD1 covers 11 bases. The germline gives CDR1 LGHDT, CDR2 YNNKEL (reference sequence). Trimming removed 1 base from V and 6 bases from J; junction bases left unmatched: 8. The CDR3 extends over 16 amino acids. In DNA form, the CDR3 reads TGTGCCAGCAGCCAAGTTGTTGGGACAGGGGGTGTCGAGCAGTACTTC. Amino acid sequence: CASSQVVGTGGVEQYF.

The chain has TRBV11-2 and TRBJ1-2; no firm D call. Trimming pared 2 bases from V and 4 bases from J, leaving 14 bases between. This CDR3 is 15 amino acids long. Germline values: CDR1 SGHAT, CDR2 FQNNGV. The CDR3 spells CASSLSPFGAYGYTF. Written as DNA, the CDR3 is TGTGCCAGCAGCTTAAGTCCTTTTGGCGCCTATGGCTACACCTTC.

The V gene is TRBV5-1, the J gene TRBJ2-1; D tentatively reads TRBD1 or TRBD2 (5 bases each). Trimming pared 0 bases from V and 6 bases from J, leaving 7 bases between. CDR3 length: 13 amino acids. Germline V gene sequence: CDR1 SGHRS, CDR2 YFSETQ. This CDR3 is CASSLGGPNEQFF. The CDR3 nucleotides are TGCGCCAGCAGCTTGGGGGGACCCAATGAGCAGTTCTTC.

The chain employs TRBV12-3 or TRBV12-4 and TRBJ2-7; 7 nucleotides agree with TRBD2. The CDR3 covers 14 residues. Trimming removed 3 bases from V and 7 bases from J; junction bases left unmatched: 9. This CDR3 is CASSFASPGGEQYF. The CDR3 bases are TGTGCCAGCAGTTTCGCTTCCCCGGGGGGTGAGCAGTACTTC.

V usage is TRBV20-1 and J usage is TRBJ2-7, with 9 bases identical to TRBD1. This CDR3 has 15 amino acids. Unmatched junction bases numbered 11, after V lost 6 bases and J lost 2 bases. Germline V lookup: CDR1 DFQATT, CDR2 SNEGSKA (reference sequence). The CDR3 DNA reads TGCAGTGCAGAATACCCCGGGACAGGGACCTACGAGCAGTACTTC. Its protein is CSAEYPGTGTYEQYF.

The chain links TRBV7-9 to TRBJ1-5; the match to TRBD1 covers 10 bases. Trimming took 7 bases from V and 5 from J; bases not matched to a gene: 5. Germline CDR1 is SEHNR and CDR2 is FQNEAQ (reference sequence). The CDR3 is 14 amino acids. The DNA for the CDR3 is TGTGCCAGCACCGTCGGGACAGGGGATCAGCCCCAGCATTTT. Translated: CASTVGTGDQPQHF.

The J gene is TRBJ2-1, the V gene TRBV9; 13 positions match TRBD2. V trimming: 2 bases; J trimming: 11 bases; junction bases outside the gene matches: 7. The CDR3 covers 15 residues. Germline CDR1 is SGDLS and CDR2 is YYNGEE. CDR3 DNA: TGTGCCAGCAGCGTCTCGGGACTAGCGGGGTACCAGCAGTTCTTC. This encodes CASSVSGLAGYQQFF.

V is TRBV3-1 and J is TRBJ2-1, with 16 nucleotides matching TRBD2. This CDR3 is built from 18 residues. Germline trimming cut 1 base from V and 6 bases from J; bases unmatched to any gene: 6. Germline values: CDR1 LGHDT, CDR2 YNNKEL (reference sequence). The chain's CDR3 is CASSQVGTSGGAVNEQFF. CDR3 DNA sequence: TGTGCCAGCAGCCAAGTGGGGACTAGCGGGGGGGCCGTCAATGAGCAGTTCTTC.

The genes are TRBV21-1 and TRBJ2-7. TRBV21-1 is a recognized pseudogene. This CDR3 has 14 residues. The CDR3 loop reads CASSAKRGSYEQYF. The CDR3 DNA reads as TGTGCCAGCAGCGCCAAAAGGGGATCCTACGAGCAGTACTTC.

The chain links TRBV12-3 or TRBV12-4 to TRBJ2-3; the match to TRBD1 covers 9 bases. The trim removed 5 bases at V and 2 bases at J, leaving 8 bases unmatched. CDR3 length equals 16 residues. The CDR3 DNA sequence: TGTGCCAGCAGTCCCTGGGACAGGGCCCACACAGATACGCAGTATTTT. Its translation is CASSPWDRAHTDTQYF.

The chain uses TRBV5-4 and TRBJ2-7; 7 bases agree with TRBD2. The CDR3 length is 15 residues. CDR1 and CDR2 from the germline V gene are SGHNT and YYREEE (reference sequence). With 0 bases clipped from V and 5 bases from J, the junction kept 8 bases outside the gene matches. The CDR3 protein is CASSLVGGAFDEQYF. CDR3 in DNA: TGTGCCAGCAGCTTGGTGGGAGGGGCCTTTGACGAGCAGTACTTC.